This record covers a single TCR beta chain. This clone's antigen is unknown. No much larger clone exists at a distance of one base, and base qualities are not known. The CDR3 regions of human TCRbeta chains were subjected to immunosequencing. Processing in the source paper ran as follows. TCRs in the repertoires were compared against a reference library of SARS-CoV-2-specific TCRs that had been generated with the MIRA antigen-specificity platform. Breadth meant the fraction of unique TCRs that were SARS-CoV-2-associated, whereas depth meant the fraction of total T cells that were SARS-CoV-2-associated. Each spike-specific TCR was assigned to its reactive spike region and to a CD4 or CD8 class using the MIRA data. Log10-transformed breadth and depth values were compared by one-way ANOVA with Sidak's multiple comparisons tests. The table was pulled from immuneACCESS by TCRdb, which kept in-frame rearrangements only. Such tables lose some clones; where checked, under half of the loss comes from unresolved V genes, and the rest has no known cause. Clone size and the V and J calls come from that table; the DNA yielded D and trimming. In all, the sample holds about 96,000 clones, and 89% of those were seen once. 1.6% of the sample goes to the ten largest clones.

Trimming costs V 5 bases and J 0 bases, and their ends lie 11 bases apart. Including the terminal cysteine and phenylalanine, the CDR3 comprises 15 residues. Of all the DNA, just the CDR3 is kept, 45 bases in frame from base 1. The germline V gene encodes CDR1 LNHDA and CDR2 SQIVND (reference sequence). The sample belongs to a study of T cell responses to AZD1222 COVID-19 vaccine (dated by TCRdb to the early 2020s). For the wider study: AZD1222 recipients with second doses at about 4 weeks or about 12 weeks were pooled, because spike-specific TCR depth and breadth did not differ between schedules. A total of 233 trial participants underwent TCR sequencing, of whom 207 received two doses of AZD1222 and some 26 received two doses of the MenACWY control vaccine. Trial participants were enrolled by age into subgroups of 18-55, 56-69 and 70-plus years, and roughly 160, 29 and 62 TCR-sequenced participants, respectively, were included in these subgroups.

What the time point label conveys for this sample: baseline before first vaccination. Vaccinee samples came from UK trials COV001 and COV002, including a single-blind randomized controlled phase 2/3 trial of AZD1222 (ChAdOx1 nCoV-19) in healthy adults. For TCRbeta chain sequencing, PBMC samples from trial participants were taken at day 0 and at day 28 after the second dose. Results and caveats for the whole study, not just this receptor: Vaccine-associated CD4 TCRs spanned the whole spike protein, with dominant responses in regions 160-218 and 743-854. After two AZD1222 doses, both the breadth and the depth of spike-specific TCRs were significantly higher than at day 0 and than in MenACWY recipients. Conclusions about previously exposed vaccinees are limited, since just six or seven AZD1222 recipients were seropositive for SARS-CoV-2 at baseline. Reportedly, close to half of the unique spike-specific TCRs recognized epitopes lying outside the regions that are mutated in the B.1.351 and B.1.1.7 variants. No day 14 peak-response samples were available, so repertoires were characterized only after the peak T cell response. In the small 56-69-year group, the increase in depth fell short of significance, most likely because of low power. Participants were mostly white British and included more females than males, and it was suggested by the authors that clonal diversity may have been underestimated.

The sequenced sample was peripheral blood, obtained on day 0 of AZD1222 vaccination. This clonotype was sampled from an adult in good health. Recombination connected TRBV19 to TRBJ1-5; the D segment could be TRBD1, given 5 matching bases. The sequenced DNA is TGTGCCAGTAGTCAGGGAAGACTTAGCAATCAGCCCCAGCATTTT. This gives the protein CASSQGRLSNQPQHF.